In its sample, the clone carrying this T cell receptor (beta chain) was seen a few times. Using its own MiXCR run on the RT-PCR reads, TCRdb lists one record per CDR3 protein. In the table there are almost 700,000 distinct CDR3 sequences, 14% of which are singletons. CDR3 length: 15 residues. J gave up 5 bases and V 6 bases, and 8 bases lay outside the gene matches. Germline assignment: CDR1 SEHNR and CDR2 FQNEAQ (reference sequence). The rearrangement links TRBV7-9 to TRBJ2-3, with TRBD2 matching over 10 bases. This clonotype was obtained from a female donor in good health, serving as a healthy control. Sequences were obtained from memory CD4+ T cells from blood. The CDR3 DNA is TGTGCCAGCAGTCCCAGCGGGGGGGCCCAAGATACGCAGTATTTT. Translation gives CASSPSGGAQDTQYF.